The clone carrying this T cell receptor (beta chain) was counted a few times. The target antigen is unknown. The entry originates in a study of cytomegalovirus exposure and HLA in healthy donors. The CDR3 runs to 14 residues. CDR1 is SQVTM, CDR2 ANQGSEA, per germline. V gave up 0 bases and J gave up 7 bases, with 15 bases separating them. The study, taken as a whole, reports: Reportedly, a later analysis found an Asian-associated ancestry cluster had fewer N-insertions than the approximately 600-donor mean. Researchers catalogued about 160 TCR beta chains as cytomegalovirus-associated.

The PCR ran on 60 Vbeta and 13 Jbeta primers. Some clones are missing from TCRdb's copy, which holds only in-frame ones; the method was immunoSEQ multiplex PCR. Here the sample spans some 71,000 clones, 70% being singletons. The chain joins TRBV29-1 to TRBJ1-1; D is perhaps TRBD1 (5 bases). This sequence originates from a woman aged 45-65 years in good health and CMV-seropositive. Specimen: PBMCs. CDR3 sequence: CSVEDWGNHGEAFF. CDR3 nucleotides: TGCAGCGTTGAAGATTGGGGCAACCATGGTGAAGCTTTCTTT.